This entry lists 13 T cell receptor beta chains sequenced from one sample in a study of cytomegalovirus exposure and HLA in healthy donors. 60 Vbeta and 13 Jbeta primers were used in PCR. TCRdb's copy holds only in-frame clones and misses some; the assay was immunoSEQ multiplex PCR. The sample yields 100,000 or so clones, around four fifths seen once. Sequencing was performed on PBMCs. All receptors come from a man younger than 40 in good health and CMV-seropositive.

The V gene is TRBV11-2, the J gene TRBJ2-7; 10 nucleotides align to TRBD1. CDR3 length equals 16 residues. Germline-derived CDR1 and CDR2 are SGHAT and FQNNGV. V shed 6 bases and J 3 bases; nucleotides not matched to a gene: 11. The CDR3 DNA follows: TGTGCCAGCAGGGCGCCGGGACAGGGGTCCGGCTACGAGCAGTACTTC. Its protein product is CASRAPGQGSGYEQYF. Full variable domain (rest looked up from reference TRBV11-2 and TRBJ2-7): EAGVAQSPRYKIIEKRQSVAFWCNPISGHATLYWYQQILGQGPKLLIQFQNNGVVDDSQLPKDRFSAERLKGVDSTLKIQPAKLEDSAVYLCASRAPGQGSGYEQYFGPGTRLTVT.

The V gene is TRBV6-5, the J gene TRBJ2-3; 7 bases agree with TRBD2. Per the germline V gene, CDR1 is MNHEY and CDR2 is SVGAGI. The CDR3 consists of 14 residues. V lost 8 bases, J lost 2 bases, and 7 bases stayed unmatched. CDR3 protein: CASSGTMTTDTQYF. In DNA form, the CDR3 reads TGTGCCAGCTCGGGGACTATGACCACAGATACGCAGTATTTT.

This rearrangement joins TRBV7-9 to TRBJ2-1; D is possibly TRBD2 (7 bases). V lost 7 bases, J lost 4 bases, and 14 bases lay in between. The CDR3 is 14 amino acids. Looked up from germline, CDR1 is SEHNR and CDR2 is FQNEAQ (reference sequence). The CDR3 here is CASTTGGAYNEQFF. In DNA form, the CDR3 reads TGTGCCAGCACTACGGGGGGCGCTTACAATGAGCAGTTCTTC.

The V call is TRBV11-3, the J call TRBJ2-3; D possibly corresponds to TRBD1 (5 bases). Germline CDR1 and CDR2: SGHNT and YENEEA. Trimming removed 4 bases at V and 2 bases at J, with 16 bases between. The CDR3 contains 16 residues. DNA for the CDR3: TGTGCCAGCAGCTCCGGTTTTGACAGAGACACAGATACGCAGTATTTT. Protein product: CASSSGFDRDTDTQYF.

The chain has TRBV6-5 and TRBJ2-2, with D possibly TRBD2 on 5 matching bases. Looked up from germline, CDR1 is MNHEY and CDR2 is SVGAGI. Trimming shortened V by 5 bases and J by 4 bases, and 8 bases separated the two germline ends. The CDR3 is 13 amino acids. The CDR3 DNA is TGTGCCAGCAGTACGGGATTCACCGGGGAGCTGTTTTTT. Translating it yields CASSTGFTGELFF.

This sequence joins TRBV5-1 and TRBJ2-1; TRBD2 agrees at 11 bases. The CDR3 length is 20 residues. CDR1 and CDR2 (germline): SGHRS, YFSETQ. Germline trimming cut 0 bases from V and 8 bases from J; bases unmatched to any gene: 19. CDR3 DNA: TGCGCCAGCAGCTTGGATCCCGGGACTAGCGGAAGACTAGATGTCCATGAGCAGTTCTTC. The encoded protein is CASSLDPGTSGRLDVHEQFF.

J is TRBJ1-4 and V is TRBV7-9; D may be TRBD1 (6 bases). The CDR3 length is 16 residues. The V gene's germline CDR1 is SEHNR and CDR2 FQNEAQ (reference sequence). The V end lost 5 bases, the J end lost 0 bases, and 13 bases lay between the germline ends. The CDR3 nucleotides read TGTGCCAGCAGCACCCGACAGGCAACAACTAATGAAAAACTGTTTTTT. Encoded protein: CASSTRQATTNEKLFF.

Turning to this clone: The same CDR3 can be traced to other DNA sequences in this sample. This rearrangement joins TRBV6-5 to TRBJ1-2; no clear D gene. Germline V lookup: CDR1 MNHEY, CDR2 SVGAGI. This CDR3 has 12 amino acids. Trimming cost V 8 bases and J 7 bases, with 14 bases left between them. The DNA of the CDR3 is TGTGCCAGCTCGCCGGGAGGAGTTGGCTACACCTTC. Protein: CASSPGGVGYTF.

The rearrangement joins TRBV19 to TRBJ1-1; no clear D. In germline, CDR1 is LNHDA, CDR2 SQIVND (reference sequence). The CDR3 extends over 11 amino acids. V lost 5 bases and J 6 bases, leaving 7 bases between the germline ends. The CDR3 loop is CASSRGSEAFF. In DNA, the CDR3 is TGTGCCAGTAGTCGAGGGTCTGAAGCTTTCTTT.

The J gene is TRBJ1-2, the V gene TRBV29-1; D is possibly TRBD1 (5 bases). The germline V gene encodes CDR1 SQVTM and CDR2 ANQGSEA. The CDR3 runs to 11 residues. The CDR3 DNA reads TGCGGCGGCGACAGTAACTATGGCTACACCTTC. As protein: CGGDSNYGYTF. Variable domain in full (rest from reference TRBV29-1 and TRBJ1-2): SAVISQKPSRDICQRGTSLTIQCQVDSQVTMMFWYRQQPGQSLTLIATANQGSEATYESGFVIDKFPISRPNLTFSTLTVSNMSPEDSSIYLCGGDSNYGYTFGSGTRLTVV.

CDR3 coding DNA: TGCGCCAGCAGCTTGGACAGGGGAGAAGCTTTCTTT. Its translation: CASSLDRGEAFF. This chain joins TRBV5-1 and TRBJ1-1, with TRBD1 matching over 7 bases. The V segment lost 0 bases and the J segment 8 bases; nucleotides outside the gene matches: 1. The CDR3 consists of 12 residues. The germline V gene encodes CDR1 SGHRS and CDR2 YFSETQ.

The V gene is TRBV25-1, the J gene TRBJ1-2; tentative D call: TRBD1 (6 bases). From germline, CDR1 is MGHDK and CDR2 SYGVNS. V was shortened by 5 bases and J by 6 bases, with 13 bases between the two germline ends. The length of the CDR3 is 13 residues. This chain's CDR3 is CASSIGQLNGYTF. CDR3 sequence (DNA): TGTGCCAGCAGTATAGGACAGCTGAATGGCTACACCTTC.

This clone has only a few counts. The J gene is TRBJ1-3, the V gene TRBV18; 7 nucleotides match TRBD1. The germline CDR1 and CDR2 sequences are KGHSH and LQKENI. The V gene end was trimmed by 3 bases and the J gene end by 3 bases; junction bases not matched to a gene: 8. The CDR3 runs 16 residues. The DNA of the CDR3 is TGTGCCAGCTCACCCCTACCAGGGGGTTTTGGAAACACCATATATTTT. Its translation is CASSPLPGGFGNTIYF.